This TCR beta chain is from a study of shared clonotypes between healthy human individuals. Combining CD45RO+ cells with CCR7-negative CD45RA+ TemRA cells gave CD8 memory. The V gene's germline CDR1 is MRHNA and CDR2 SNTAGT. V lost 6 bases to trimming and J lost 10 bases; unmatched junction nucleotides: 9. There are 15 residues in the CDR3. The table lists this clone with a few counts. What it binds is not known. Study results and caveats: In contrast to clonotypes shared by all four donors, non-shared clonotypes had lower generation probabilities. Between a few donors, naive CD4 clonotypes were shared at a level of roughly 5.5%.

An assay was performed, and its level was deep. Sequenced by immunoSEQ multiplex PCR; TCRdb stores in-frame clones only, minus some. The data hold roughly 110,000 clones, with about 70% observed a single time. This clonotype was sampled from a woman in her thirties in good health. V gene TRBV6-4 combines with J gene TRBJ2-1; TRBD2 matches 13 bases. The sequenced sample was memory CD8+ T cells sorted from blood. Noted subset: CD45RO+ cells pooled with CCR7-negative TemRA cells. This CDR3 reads CASSRTSGSSDEQFF. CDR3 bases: TGTGCCAGCAGCCGGACTAGCGGGAGTTCTGACGAGCAGTTCTTC.